This T cell receptor (beta chain) was captured by sequencing in a study of blood T cell repertoires in COVID-19. Germline CDR1 SGHAT, CDR2 FQNNGV. CDR3 length equals 13 residues. With 7 bases removed from V and 5 bases from J, the gap between germline ends came to 14 bases. Measured with immunoSEQ multiplex PCR; TCRdb has only the in-frame clones, and not every one. The data show hundreds of thousands of clones, about 85% seen once. This receptor was taken from a human donor in a cohort sampled during active COVID-19. Specimen: peripheral blood. This chain joins TRBV11-2 and TRBJ2-5; D is possibly TRBD2 (7 bases). CDR3 loop: CASKFRGGETQYF. In DNA form, the CDR3 reads TGTGCCAGCAAATTCAGGGGAGGGGAGACCCAGTACTTC.